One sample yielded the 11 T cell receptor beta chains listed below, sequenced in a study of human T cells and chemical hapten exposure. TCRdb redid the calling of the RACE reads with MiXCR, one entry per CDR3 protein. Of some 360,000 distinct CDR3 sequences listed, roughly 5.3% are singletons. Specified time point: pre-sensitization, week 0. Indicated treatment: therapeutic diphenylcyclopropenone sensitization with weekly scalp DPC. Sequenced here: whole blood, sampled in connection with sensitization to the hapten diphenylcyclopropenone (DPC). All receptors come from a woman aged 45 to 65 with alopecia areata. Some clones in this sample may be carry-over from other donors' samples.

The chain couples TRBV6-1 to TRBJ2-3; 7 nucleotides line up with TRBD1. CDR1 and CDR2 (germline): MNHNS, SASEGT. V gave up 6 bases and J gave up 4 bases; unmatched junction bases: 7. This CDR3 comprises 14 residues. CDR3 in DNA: TGTGCCAGCAGCATCCGACAGGGACCAGATACGCAGTATTTT. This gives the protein CASSIRQGPDTQYF.

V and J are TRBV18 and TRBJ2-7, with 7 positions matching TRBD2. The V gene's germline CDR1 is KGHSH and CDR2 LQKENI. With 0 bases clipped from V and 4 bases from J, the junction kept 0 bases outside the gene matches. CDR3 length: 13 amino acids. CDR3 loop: CASSPPGGYEQYF. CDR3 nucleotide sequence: TGTGCCAGCTCACCACCGGGGGGGTACGAGCAGTACTTC.

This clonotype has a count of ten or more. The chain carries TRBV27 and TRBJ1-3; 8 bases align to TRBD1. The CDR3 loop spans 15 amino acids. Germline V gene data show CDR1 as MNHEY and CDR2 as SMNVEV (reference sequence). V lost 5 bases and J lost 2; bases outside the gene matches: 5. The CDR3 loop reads CASSLSGGAGNTIYF. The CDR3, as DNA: TGTGCCAGCAGTCTCTCAGGGGGCGCTGGAAACACCATATATTTT.

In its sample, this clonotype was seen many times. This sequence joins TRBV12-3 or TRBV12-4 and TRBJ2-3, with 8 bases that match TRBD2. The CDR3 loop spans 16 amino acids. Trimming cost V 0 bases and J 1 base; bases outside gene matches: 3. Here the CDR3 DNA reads TGTGCCAGCAGTTTAGCGACGGGAGGGGGCACAGATACGCAGTATTTT. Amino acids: CASSLATGGGTDTQYF.

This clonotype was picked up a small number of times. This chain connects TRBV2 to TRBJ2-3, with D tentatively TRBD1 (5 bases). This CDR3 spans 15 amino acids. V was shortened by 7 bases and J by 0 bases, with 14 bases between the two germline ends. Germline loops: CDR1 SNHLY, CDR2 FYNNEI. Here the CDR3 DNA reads TGTGCCAGCATTAGACAGATGTCTAGCACAGATACGCAGTATTTT. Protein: CASIRQMSSTDTQYF.

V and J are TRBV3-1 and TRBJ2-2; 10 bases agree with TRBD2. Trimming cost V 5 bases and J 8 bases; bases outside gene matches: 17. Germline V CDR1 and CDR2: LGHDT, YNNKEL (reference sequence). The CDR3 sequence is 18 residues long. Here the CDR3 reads CASSSTRLAGVEAGELFF. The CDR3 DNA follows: TGTGCCAGCAGCTCCACTCGACTAGCGGGTGTGGAAGCGGGGGAGCTGTTTTTT.

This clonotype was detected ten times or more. The CDR3 region has the DNA TGTGCCAGCTCTGCCAAACCGGGCGAGCAGTACTTC. Residues: CASSAKPGEQYF. The V gene is TRBV6-6, the J gene TRBJ2-7; no definite D call. The germline V and J ends were trimmed by 8 bases and 6 bases, with 14 bases remaining between them. The CDR3 is made up of 12 amino acids. Germline assignment: CDR1 MNHNY and CDR2 SVGAGI (reference sequence).

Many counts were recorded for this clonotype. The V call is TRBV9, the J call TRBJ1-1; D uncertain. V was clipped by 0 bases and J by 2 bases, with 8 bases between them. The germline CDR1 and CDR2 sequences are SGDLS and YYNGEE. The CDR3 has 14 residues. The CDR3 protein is CASSVEGPNTEAFF. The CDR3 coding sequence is TGTGCCAGCAGCGTAGAAGGGCCAAACACTGAAGCTTTCTTT.

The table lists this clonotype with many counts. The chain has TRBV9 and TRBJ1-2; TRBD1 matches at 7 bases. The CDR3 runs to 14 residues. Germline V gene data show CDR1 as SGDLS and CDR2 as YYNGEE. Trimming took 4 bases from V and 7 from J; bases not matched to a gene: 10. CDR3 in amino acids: CASSSLKGAGGYTF. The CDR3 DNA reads TGTGCCAGCAGCTCTCTCAAGGGGGCTGGTGGCTACACCTTC.

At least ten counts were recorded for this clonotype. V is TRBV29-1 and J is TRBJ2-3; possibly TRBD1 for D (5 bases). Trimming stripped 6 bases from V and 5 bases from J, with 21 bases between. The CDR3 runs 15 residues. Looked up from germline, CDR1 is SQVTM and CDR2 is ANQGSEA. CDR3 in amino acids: CSVADPQGSQDTQYF. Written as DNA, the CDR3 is TGCAGCGTCGCCGACCCCCAGGGTAGTCAAGATACGCAGTATTTT.

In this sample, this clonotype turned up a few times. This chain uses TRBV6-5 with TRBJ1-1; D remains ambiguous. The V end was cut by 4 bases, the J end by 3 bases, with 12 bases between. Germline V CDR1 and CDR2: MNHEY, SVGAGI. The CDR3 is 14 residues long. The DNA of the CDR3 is TGTGCCAGCAGTTTCCGAGGGTACGACACTGAAGCTTTCTTT. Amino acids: CASSFRGYDTEAFF.